Reported below is one T cell receptor (beta chain). Its specificity is not known. It was with a sample-barcoded 5' primer and a J-beta primer mix that a second PCR of roughly 7 to 12 cycles was run. TCRdb reprocessed the 5' RACE reads via MiXCR and lists one record per CDR3 protein. This table holds some 1 million distinct CDR3 sequences, 40% to 50% found once. The data belong to a study of blood T cells in healthy people across ages. Study results and caveats: Long-lived donors had more naive CD4+ cells and higher diversity than aged donors. In the absence of known donor CMV status, changes in expanded clonotypes were possibly confounded.

The CDR3 consists of 16 residues. Per the germline V gene, CDR1 is SGHVS and CDR2 is FNYEAQ. V was shortened by 1 base and J by 8 bases, with 18 bases between the two germline ends. The rearrangement links TRBV7-6 to TRBJ2-1; perhaps TRBD1 as D (6 bases). This TCR derives from a woman aged 60-70 years in good health. Sample: blood. In DNA, the CDR3 is TGTGCCAGCAGCTTAGGCGCGACAGGTGGTCGCGATGAGCAGTTCTTC. Its translation is CASSLGATGGRDEQFF. The complete variable domain, with remaining parts taken from reference TRBV7-6 and TRBJ2-1, reads GAGVSQSPRYKVTKRGQDVALRCDPISGHVSLYWYRQALGQGPEFLTYFNYEAQQDKSGLPNDRFSAERPEGSISTLTIQRTEQRDSAMYRCASSLGATGGRDEQFFGPGTRLTVL.